A selection of T cell receptor beta chains follows, all from one sample in a study of long-term antiretroviral therapy in people with HIV. TCRdb's table, derived via immunoSEQ multiplex PCR, lists solely in-frame clones and lacks some. Among around 20,000 clones, around 80% were seen once, and the ten largest hold roughly 18%. The sample consisted of unsorted PBMCs, taken 0.6 years after starting antiretroviral therapy. Source of these receptors: a woman aged 18-30 years with HIV. Both conserved end residues are part of each CDR3. The order of the fields is J gene, clone size, D gene, V gene, CDR3 DNA, CDR3 protein. D genes are given only for firm matches. Only part of the rows carry a size: once, few, many, or a class if the clone is expanded.

j_gene: TRBJ2-5; abundance: -; d_gene: -; v_gene: TRBV30; CDR3nt: TGTGCCTGGAGTGTAAGTTTTGTCCAAGAGACCCAGTACTTC; CDR3aa: CAWSVSFVQETQYF
j_gene: TRBJ2-7; abundance: -; d_gene: -; v_gene: TRBV27; CDR3nt: TGTGCCAGCAGTCCGGTCAGCTCCTACGAGCAGTACTTC; CDR3aa: CASSPVSSYEQYF
j_gene: TRBJ2-1; abundance: -; d_gene: -; v_gene: TRBV27; CDR3nt: TGTGCCAGCAGTTCTGCCCCCGCTAGGAATGAGCAGTTCTTC; CDR3aa: CASSSAPARNEQFF
j_gene: TRBJ2-2; abundance: -; d_gene: -; v_gene: TRBV5-4; CDR3nt: TGTGCCAGCAGCTTGGACCTCACCGGGGAGCTGTTTTTT; CDR3aa: CASSLDLTGELFF
j_gene: TRBJ1-2; abundance: few; d_gene: TRBD1; v_gene: TRBV27; CDR3nt: TGTGCCGCCGGGGACGGGACAGGGGATGGCTACACCTTC; CDR3aa: CAAGDGTGDGYTF
j_gene: TRBJ1-6; abundance: few; d_gene: -; v_gene: TRBV5-5; CDR3nt: TGTGCCAGCAGCCCTGGTAGTAATTCACCCCTCCACTTT; CDR3aa: CASSPGSNSPLHF
j_gene: TRBJ2-2; abundance: -; d_gene: TRBD2; v_gene: TRBV4-3; CDR3nt: TGCGCCAGCAGCCAAGAAGTGGCTCTAGCGGGGATGTGGGAGCTGTTTTTT; CDR3aa: CASSQEVALAGMWELFF
j_gene: TRBJ2-1; abundance: -; d_gene: -; v_gene: TRBV19; CDR3nt: TGTGCCAGTTCAGAAACAGGATACAATGAGCAGTTCTTC; CDR3aa: CASSETGYNEQFF
j_gene: TRBJ1-2; abundance: -; d_gene: -; v_gene: TRBV9; CDR3nt: TGTGCCAGCAGCGTAGATGCCTGGACGTGGTATGGCTACACCTTC; CDR3aa: CASSVDAWTWYGYTF
j_gene: TRBJ2-5; abundance: -; d_gene: -; v_gene: TRBV14; CDR3nt: TGTGCCAGCAGCCAACGGGACAAACCCCGCGGGGAGACCCAGTACTTC; CDR3aa: CASSQRDKPRGETQYF
j_gene: TRBJ1-5; abundance: -; d_gene: -; v_gene: TRBV29-1; CDR3nt: TGCAGCGTTGAGAGCGGTTTGAGCAATCAGCCCCAGCATTTT; CDR3aa: CSVESGLSNQPQHF
j_gene: TRBJ2-2; abundance: -; d_gene: -; v_gene: TRBV5-1; CDR3nt: TGCGCCAGCAGCTTGGGGGAAGTGGCCGGGGAGCTGTTTTTT; CDR3aa: CASSLGEVAGELFF
j_gene: TRBJ2-7; abundance: -; d_gene: -; v_gene: TRBV27; CDR3nt: TGTGCCAGCAGTCCCTCCCTTCGGGTATTCGAGCAGTACTTC; CDR3aa: CASSPSLRVFEQYF
j_gene: TRBJ1-2; abundance: -; d_gene: -; v_gene: TRBV7-9; CDR3nt: TGTGCCAGCAGCATAGGCCGGCGAAATGACGCTGGCTACACCTTC; CDR3aa: CASSIGRRNDAGYTF
j_gene: TRBJ1-2; abundance: -; d_gene: -; v_gene: TRBV7-2; CDR3nt: TGTGCCAGCAGCTTAACGTTGGGGAGGGACTATGGCTACACCTTC; CDR3aa: CASSLTLGRDYGYTF
j_gene: TRBJ2-2; abundance: once; d_gene: -; v_gene: TRBV5-4; CDR3nt: TGTGCCAGCAGCTTGGACTCCTGGGGGGAGCTGTTTTTT; CDR3aa: CASSLDSWGELFF
j_gene: TRBJ2-3; abundance: -; d_gene: -; v_gene: TRBV2; CDR3nt: TGTGCCAGCTTTGTGGGGGTTGGAACAGATACGCAGTATTTT; CDR3aa: CASFVGVGTDTQYF
j_gene: TRBJ2-3; abundance: -; d_gene: TRBD2; v_gene: TRBV6-4; CDR3nt: TGTGCCAGCAGTGCCCGCAGCGGGGGCACAGATACGCAGTATTTT; CDR3aa: CASSARSGGTDTQYF
j_gene: TRBJ2-7; abundance: -; d_gene: -; v_gene: TRBV21-1; CDR3nt: TGTGCCAGCAGTCATAACTCACAGGGGGCACTAAGCTCCTACGAGCAGTACTTC; CDR3aa: CASSHNSQGALSSYEQYF
j_gene: TRBJ1-5; abundance: -; d_gene: TRBD1; v_gene: TRBV6-5; CDR3nt: TGTGCCAGCAGCCCCGACAGGGTCAATCAGCCCCAGCATTTT; CDR3aa: CASSPDRVNQPQHF
j_gene: TRBJ2-1; abundance: once; d_gene: -; v_gene: TRBV21-1; CDR3nt: TGTGCCAGCAGCAAAGAGGGGACAGGCCCCTACAATGAGCAGTTCTTC; CDR3aa: CASSKEGTGPYNEQFF
j_gene: TRBJ2-1; abundance: -; d_gene: TRBD2; v_gene: TRBV25-1; CDR3nt: TGTGCCAGCAGTGGGGCTAGCGGGAGTATCCCACATGAGCAGTTCTTC; CDR3aa: CASSGASGSIPHEQFF
j_gene: TRBJ1-1; abundance: -; d_gene: -; v_gene: TRBV4-3; CDR3nt: TGCGCCAGCAGCAAGAGCCAGGGATTCGGCACTGAAGCTTTCTTT; CDR3aa: CASSKSQGFGTEAFF
j_gene: TRBJ2-7; abundance: -; d_gene: -; v_gene: TRBV7-9; CDR3nt: TGTGCCAGCAGCTTAGCGGGAGTCGACTACGAGCAGTACTTC; CDR3aa: CASSLAGVDYEQYF
j_gene: TRBJ2-7; abundance: -; d_gene: -; v_gene: TRBV7-9; CDR3nt: TGTGCCAGCAGCTTAGTGGGGGAGCAGTACTTC; CDR3aa: CASSLVGEQYF
j_gene: TRBJ1-1; abundance: few; d_gene: -; v_gene: TRBV10-3; CDR3nt: TGTGCCATCTACTCCGGGGGGGCTGAAGCTTTCTTT; CDR3aa: CAIYSGGAEAFF
j_gene: TRBJ1-1; abundance: -; d_gene: -; v_gene: TRBV5-4; CDR3nt: TGTGCCAGCAGCTTGGAATCCGGTACCGGTGGGGCTTTCTTT; CDR3aa: CASSLESGTGGAFF
j_gene: TRBJ2-2; abundance: -; d_gene: -; v_gene: TRBV30; CDR3nt: TGTGCCTGGAGTGTATTTAGGCTGAACACCGGGGAGCTGTTTTTT; CDR3aa: CAWSVFRLNTGELFF
j_gene: TRBJ2-3; abundance: -; d_gene: TRBD2; v_gene: TRBV5-4; CDR3nt: TGTGCCAGCAGCTTGATGGTAGCGGGAGGGAGCACAGATACGCAGTATTTT; CDR3aa: CASSLMVAGGSTDTQYF
j_gene: TRBJ2-1; abundance: -; d_gene: TRBD2; v_gene: TRBV7-6; CDR3nt: TGTGCCAGCAGCCCCATAGCGGGGGGAGGGGTCAATGAGCAGTTCTTC; CDR3aa: CASSPIAGGGVNEQFF
j_gene: TRBJ2-3; abundance: -; d_gene: -; v_gene: TRBV6-6; CDR3nt: TGTGCCAGCACCACGCCAGGGGGGACAGATACGCAGTATTTT; CDR3aa: CASTTPGGTDTQYF
j_gene: TRBJ2-7; abundance: -; d_gene: -; v_gene: TRBV7-3; CDR3nt: TGTGCCAGCAGCTTATCAGGGCTCTACGAGCAGTACTTC; CDR3aa: CASSLSGLYEQYF
j_gene: TRBJ1-2; abundance: few; d_gene: -; v_gene: TRBV4-1; CDR3nt: TGCGCCAGCAGCCAAGGTGCTCGAGACAGCAACTATGGCTACACCTTC; CDR3aa: CASSQGARDSNYGYTF
j_gene: TRBJ1-1; abundance: -; d_gene: -; v_gene: TRBV29-1; CDR3nt: TGCAGCACGGGACAGAACACTGAAGCTTTCTTT; CDR3aa: CSTGQNTEAFF
j_gene: TRBJ1-6; abundance: -; d_gene: -; v_gene: TRBV28; CDR3nt: TGTGCCAGCAGTCTCACAGGGATCATCTCACCCCTCCACTTT; CDR3aa: CASSLTGIISPLHF
j_gene: TRBJ1-5; abundance: -; d_gene: -; v_gene: TRBV13; CDR3nt: TGTGCCAGCAGCTTAGGGGTTAATCAGCCCCAGCATTTT; CDR3aa: CASSLGVNQPQHF
j_gene: TRBJ1-1; abundance: -; d_gene: -; v_gene: TRBV13; CDR3nt: TGTGCCAGCAGCGGGATGACGGCCGAAGCTTTCTTT; CDR3aa: CASSGMTAEAFF
j_gene: TRBJ1-1; abundance: once; d_gene: -; v_gene: TRBV5-5; CDR3nt: TGTGCCAGCAGCTTGGAGGGCTGGAACACTGAAGCTTTCTTT; CDR3aa: CASSLEGWNTEAFF
j_gene: TRBJ1-1; abundance: -; d_gene: -; v_gene: TRBV6-6; CDR3nt: TGTGCCACCACTATCCTCGGCACTGAAGCTTTCTTT; CDR3aa: CATTILGTEAFF
j_gene: TRBJ2-5; abundance: -; d_gene: -; v_gene: TRBV6-1; CDR3nt: TGTGCCAGCAGGTGGCGTGAGTACCAAGAGACCCAGTACTTC; CDR3aa: CASRWREYQETQYF
j_gene: TRBJ2-1; abundance: -; d_gene: -; v_gene: TRBV15; CDR3nt: TGTGCCACCAGCAGAGCAGGACTCAACTACAATGAGCAGTTCTTC; CDR3aa: CATSRAGLNYNEQFF
j_gene: TRBJ1-2; abundance: medium-sized; d_gene: -; v_gene: TRBV5-4; CDR3nt: TGTGCCAGCAGCTTGGGGGGGAATGGCTACACCTTC; CDR3aa: CASSLGGNGYTF
j_gene: TRBJ1-4; abundance: few; d_gene: -; v_gene: TRBV6-5; CDR3nt: TGTGCCAGCACCCAGACGGAAACTAATGAAAAACTGTTTTTT; CDR3aa: CASTQTETNEKLFF
j_gene: TRBJ2-7; abundance: -; d_gene: TRBD1; v_gene: TRBV5-6; CDR3nt: TGTGCCAGCAGACAATCAGGGACAGGGTTTTCCTACGAGCAGTACTTC; CDR3aa: CASRQSGTGFSYEQYF